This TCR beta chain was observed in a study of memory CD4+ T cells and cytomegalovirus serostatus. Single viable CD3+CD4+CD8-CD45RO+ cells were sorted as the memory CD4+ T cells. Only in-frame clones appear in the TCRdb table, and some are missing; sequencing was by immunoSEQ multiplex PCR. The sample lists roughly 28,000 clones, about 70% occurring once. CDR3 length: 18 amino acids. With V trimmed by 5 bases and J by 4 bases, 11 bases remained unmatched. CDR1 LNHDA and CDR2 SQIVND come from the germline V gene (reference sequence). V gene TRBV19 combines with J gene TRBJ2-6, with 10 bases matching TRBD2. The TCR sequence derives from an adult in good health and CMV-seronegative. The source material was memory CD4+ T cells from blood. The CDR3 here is CASSRLAGVTGGANVLTF. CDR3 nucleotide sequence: TGTGCCAGTAGTCGGCTAGCGGGAGTGACGGGAGGGGCCAACGTCCTGACTTTC.